These 10 T cell receptor beta chains share one sample of origin, sequenced in a study of siplizumab effects on memory and regulatory T cells. Data came from immunoSEQ multiplex PCR; TCRdb stores just in-frame clones and leaves some out. Of tens of thousands of clones in the sample, 95% were seen once. The source material was CD8+ T cells sorted from blood. Receptors originate from a human donor in good health.

As to this clone: The same CDR3 can be traced to other DNA sequences in this sample. The rearrangement uses TRBV7-2 and TRBJ2-7; 10 bases align to TRBD2. Germline V CDR1 and CDR2: SGHTA, FQGNSA. The CDR3 sequence is 14 residues long. V gave up 4 bases and J gave up 5 bases; unmatched junction bases: 5. The CDR3 DNA is TGTGCCAGCAGCTCTCTAGCGGGAGATAACGAGCAGTACTTC. It is translated as CASSSLAGDNEQYF.

The chain links TRBV27 to TRBJ2-7; D could derive from TRBD1 or TRBD2 (5 bases each). Trimming shortened V by 5 bases and J by 0 bases, and 17 bases separated the two germline ends. The CDR3 runs 16 residues. CDR1 and CDR2 (germline): MNHEY, SMNVEV (reference sequence). The CDR3 here is CASSTLLKGTSYEQYF. The CDR3 DNA is TGTGCCAGCAGTACCCTTTTAAAGGGGACCTCCTACGAGCAGTACTTC.

The chain has TRBV6-5 and TRBJ2-1; no firm D call. Trimming left V 0 bases short and J 8 bases short, with 17 bases between. The CDR3 has 16 amino acids. CDR1 MNHEY and CDR2 SVGAGI come from the germline V gene. The CDR3 coding sequence is TGTGCCAGCAGTTACTCGATGGGGAAAGACCTCGATGAGCAGTTCTTC. It yields the protein CASSYSMGKDLDEQFF.

This chain links TRBV7-8 with TRBJ2-7; D possibly corresponds to TRBD1 (8 bases). There are 15 residues in the CDR3. Germline V gives CDR1 SGHVS, CDR2 FQNEAQ. Trimming pared 4 bases from V and 2 bases from J, leaving 15 bases between. The chain's CDR3 is CASSYRTGTTYEQYF. The CDR3 DNA is TGTGCCAGCAGCTACAGGACAGGGACTACCTACGAGCAGTACTTC.

The chain recombines TRBV7-6 with TRBJ2-2, with 8 bases that match TRBD2. J gave up 4 bases and V 7 bases, and 8 bases lay outside the gene matches. The CDR3 is 15 amino acids. CDR1 and CDR2 from the germline V gene are SGHVS and FNYEAQ. In nucleotides, the CDR3 is TGTGCCAGCAACCCCTCGGGAGGGCCCACCGGGGAGCTGTTTTTT. Translating it yields CASNPSGGPTGELFF.

This chain uses TRBV7-8 with TRBJ2-2; D is uncertain. Germline CDR1 reads SGHVS; CDR2 reads FQNEAQ. V dropped 1 base and J dropped 8 bases, with 14 bases sitting between them. The CDR3 has 15 amino acids. The DNA for the CDR3 is TGTGCCAGCAGCTTAGGGGCCTCCTGGGAAGGGGAGCTGTTTTTT. It yields the protein CASSLGASWEGELFF.

V and J are TRBV9 and TRBJ1-1; 8 bases line up with TRBD1. Germline V CDR1 and CDR2: SGDLS, YYNGEE. V trimming: 5 bases; J trimming: 11 bases; junction bases outside the gene matches: 5. The CDR3 is 11 residues long. CDR3 DNA sequence: TGTGCCAGCAGTTCTGGACAGGGCGCTTTCTTT. Its protein product is CASSSGQGAFF. Drawing the rest from reference TRBV9 and TRBJ1-1, the complete variable domain is DSGVTQTPKHLITATGQRVTLRCSPRSGDLSVYWYQQSLDQGLQFLIQYYNGEERAKGNILERFSAQQFPDLHSELNLSSLELGDSALYFCASSSGQGAFFGQGTRLTVV.

The chain combines TRBV19 with TRBJ2-5; the D call may be TRBD1 or TRBD2 (6 bases each). The CDR3 loop spans 14 amino acids. The V gene's germline CDR1 is LNHDA and CDR2 SQIVND (reference sequence). V lost 5 bases and J 5 bases, leaving 15 bases between the germline ends. Here the CDR3 DNA reads TGTGCCAGTAGTTGGGGGGCCAAGTGGGAGACCCAGTACTTC. Its translation: CASSWGAKWETQYF.

The CDR3 loop reads CASSEGTQPYEQYF. The CDR3 nucleotides read TGTGCCAGCAGTGAAGGGACACAACCCTACGAGCAGTACTTC. V usage is TRBV2 and J usage is TRBJ2-7; tentative D call: TRBD1 (5 bases). The germline V gene encodes CDR1 SNHLY and CDR2 FYNNEI. Trimming took off 1 base at V and 2 bases at J, with 9 bases between the two ends. This CDR3 spans 14 amino acids. Using reference TRBV2 and TRBJ2-7 for the parts outside the CDR3, the full variable domain is EPEVTQTPSHQVTQMGQEVILRCVPISNHLYFYWYRQILGQKVEFLVSFYNNEISEKSEIFDDQFSVERPDGSNFTLKIRSTKLEDSAMYFCASSEGTQPYEQYFGPGTRLTVT.

The chain carries TRBV9 and TRBJ1-1; D is uncertain. The V end was cut by 0 bases, the J end by 1 base, with 10 bases between. The CDR3 runs 15 residues. CDR1 and CDR2 from the germline V gene are SGDLS and YYNGEE. The CDR3 is CASSVATVGNTEAFF. In nucleotides, the CDR3 is TGTGCCAGCAGCGTAGCTACGGTGGGGAACACTGAAGCTTTCTTT.